This T cell receptor beta chain originates from a study of cytomegalovirus exposure and HLA in healthy donors. Study results and caveats: A later analysis appeared to link common viral pathogens to several of the most significant clusters. TCR beta chain V- and J-gene trimming was linked, in a later analysis, to a missense variant in DCLRE1C. The classifier was said to identify cytomegalovirus status with high specificity and sensitivity.

As concerns this clone: No antigen is known for it.

In the PCR, 60 Vbeta and 13 Jbeta primers were used. Sequenced by immunoSEQ multiplex PCR; TCRdb stores in-frame clones only, minus some. The sample contains about 190,000 clones, roughly 80% of which appear only once. Sequencing was carried out using PBMCs. This clonotype was obtained from a man in his forties or fifties in good health and CMV-seropositive.

This CDR3 reads CASSQDAGGRDLGNYGYTF. The CDR3, as DNA: TGCGCCAGCAGCCAAGATGCGGGGGGTAGAGATCTGGGTAACTATGGCTACACCTTC. The rearrangement joins TRBV4-3 to TRBJ1-2; D is perhaps TRBD1 (5 bases). From germline, CDR1 is LGHNA and CDR2 YSLEER. The CDR3 extends over 19 amino acids. V was cut by 0 bases and J by 1 base, with 21 bases left in between.